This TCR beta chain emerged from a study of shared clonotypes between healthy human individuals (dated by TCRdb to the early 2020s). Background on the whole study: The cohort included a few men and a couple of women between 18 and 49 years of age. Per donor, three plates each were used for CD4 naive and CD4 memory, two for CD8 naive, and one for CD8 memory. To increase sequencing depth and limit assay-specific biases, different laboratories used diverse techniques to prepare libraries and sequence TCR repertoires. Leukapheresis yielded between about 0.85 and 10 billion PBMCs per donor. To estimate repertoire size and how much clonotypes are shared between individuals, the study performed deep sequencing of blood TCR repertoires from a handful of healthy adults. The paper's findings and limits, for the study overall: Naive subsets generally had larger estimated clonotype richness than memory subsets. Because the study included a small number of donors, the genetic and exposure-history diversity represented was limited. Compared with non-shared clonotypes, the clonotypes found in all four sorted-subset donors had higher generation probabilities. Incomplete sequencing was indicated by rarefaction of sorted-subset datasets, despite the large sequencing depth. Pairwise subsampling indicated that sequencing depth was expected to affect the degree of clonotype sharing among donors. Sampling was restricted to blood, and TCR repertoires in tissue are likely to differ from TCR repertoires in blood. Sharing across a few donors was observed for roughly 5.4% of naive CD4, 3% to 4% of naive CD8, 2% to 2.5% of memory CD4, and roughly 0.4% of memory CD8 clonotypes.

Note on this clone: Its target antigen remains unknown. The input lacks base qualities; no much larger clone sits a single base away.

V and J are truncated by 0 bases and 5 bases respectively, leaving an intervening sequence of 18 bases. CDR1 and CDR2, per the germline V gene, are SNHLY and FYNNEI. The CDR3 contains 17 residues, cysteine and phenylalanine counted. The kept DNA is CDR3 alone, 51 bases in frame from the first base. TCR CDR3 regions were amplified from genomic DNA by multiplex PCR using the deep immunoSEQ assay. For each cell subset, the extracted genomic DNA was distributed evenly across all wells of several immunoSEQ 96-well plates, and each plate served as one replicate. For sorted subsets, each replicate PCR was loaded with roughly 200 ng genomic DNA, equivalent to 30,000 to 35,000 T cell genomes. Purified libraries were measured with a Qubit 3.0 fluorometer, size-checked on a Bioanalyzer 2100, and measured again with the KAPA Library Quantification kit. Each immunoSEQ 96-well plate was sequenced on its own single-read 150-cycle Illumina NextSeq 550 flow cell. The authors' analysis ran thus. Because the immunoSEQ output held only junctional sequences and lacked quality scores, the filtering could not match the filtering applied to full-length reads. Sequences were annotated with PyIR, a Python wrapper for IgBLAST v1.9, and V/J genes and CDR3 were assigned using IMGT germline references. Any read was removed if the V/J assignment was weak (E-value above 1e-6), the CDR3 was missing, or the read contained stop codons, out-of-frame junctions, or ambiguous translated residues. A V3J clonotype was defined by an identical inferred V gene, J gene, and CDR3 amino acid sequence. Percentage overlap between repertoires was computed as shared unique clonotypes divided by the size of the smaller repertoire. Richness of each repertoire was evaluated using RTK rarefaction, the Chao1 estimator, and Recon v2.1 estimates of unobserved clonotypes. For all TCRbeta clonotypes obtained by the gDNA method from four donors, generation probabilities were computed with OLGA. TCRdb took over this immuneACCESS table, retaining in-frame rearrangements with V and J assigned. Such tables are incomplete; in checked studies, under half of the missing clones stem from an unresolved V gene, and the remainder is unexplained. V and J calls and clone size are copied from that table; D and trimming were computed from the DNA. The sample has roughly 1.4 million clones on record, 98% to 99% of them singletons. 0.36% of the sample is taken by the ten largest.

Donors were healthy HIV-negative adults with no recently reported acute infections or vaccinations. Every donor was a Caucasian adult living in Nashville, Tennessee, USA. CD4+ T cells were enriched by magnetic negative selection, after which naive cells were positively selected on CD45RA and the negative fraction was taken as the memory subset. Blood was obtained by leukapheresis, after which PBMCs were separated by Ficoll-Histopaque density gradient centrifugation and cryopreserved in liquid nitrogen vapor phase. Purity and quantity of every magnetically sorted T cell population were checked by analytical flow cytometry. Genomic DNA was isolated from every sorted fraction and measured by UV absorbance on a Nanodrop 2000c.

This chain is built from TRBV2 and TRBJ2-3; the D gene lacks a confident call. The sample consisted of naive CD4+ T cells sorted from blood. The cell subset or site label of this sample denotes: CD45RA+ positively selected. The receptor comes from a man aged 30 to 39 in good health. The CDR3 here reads CASSEAPGLPPRDTQYF. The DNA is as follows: TGTGCCAGCAGTGAAGCCCCGGGCCTTCCCCCCAGAGATACGCAGTATTTT.